The clone carrying this T cell receptor beta chain was detected a few times. Its matching antigen is unknown. This specimen comes from a study of beta chain features in type 1 diabetes. The germline V gene encodes CDR1 MNHEY and CDR2 SVGAGI. V was clipped by 6 bases and J by 1 base, with 13 bases between them. This CDR3 is built from 15 residues. Expressed TCRB transcripts were sequenced after all isolated RNA was converted to cDNA. Assay: immunoSEQ multiplex PCR; the TCRdb copy retains only in-frame clones and omits some. Of approximately 170,000 clones listed, approximately 8.4% are singletons. Points from the study as a whole: Shorter TCRB CDR3s, moderately but significantly so, were found in Type 1 diabetes patients in all four CD4+ subsets.

Researchers reported sorting CD4+ naive, central memory, regulatory and stem cell-like memory cells via CD45RO/CCR7/CD25/CD127/CD95/CD27. V and J are TRBV6-5 and TRBJ2-1; D possibly corresponds to TRBD1 (6 bases). The receptor comes from a man in his late teens or twenties with type 1 diabetes. The sequenced sample consisted of central memory CD4+ T cells from blood. This CDR3 is CASSHSGVSYNEQFF. In DNA, the CDR3 is TGTGCCAGCAGCCACTCAGGGGTTTCCTACAATGAGCAGTTCTTC.